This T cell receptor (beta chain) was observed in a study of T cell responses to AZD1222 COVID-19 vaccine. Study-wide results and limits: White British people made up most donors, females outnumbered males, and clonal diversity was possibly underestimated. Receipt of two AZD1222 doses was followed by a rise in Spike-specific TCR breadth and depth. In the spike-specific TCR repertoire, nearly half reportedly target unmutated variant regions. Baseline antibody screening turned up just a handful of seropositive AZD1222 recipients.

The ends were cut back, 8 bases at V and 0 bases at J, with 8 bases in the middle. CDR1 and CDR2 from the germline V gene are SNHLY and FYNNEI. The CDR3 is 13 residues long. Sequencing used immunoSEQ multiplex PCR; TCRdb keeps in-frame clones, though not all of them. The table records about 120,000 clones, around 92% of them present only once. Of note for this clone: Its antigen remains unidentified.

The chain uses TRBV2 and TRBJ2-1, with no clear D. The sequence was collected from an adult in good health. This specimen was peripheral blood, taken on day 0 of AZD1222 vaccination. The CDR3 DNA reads TGTGCCAGCGACGGAAGCTCCTACAATGAGCAGTTCTTC. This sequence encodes CASDGSSYNEQFF.